This TCR beta chain comes out of a study of identical twins. Study outcomes and limitations: With beta out-of-frame sequences, excess sharing by twins was weaker. Modeled out-of-frame TCR alpha sharing in monozygotic twins fell below observed levels. A partial confounding effect on zero-insertion analyses could come from invariant MAIT and iNKT cells.

A universal primer site was incorporated via template switching, and the cDNA contained unique molecular identifiers. TCRdb processed the 5' RACE reads anew with MiXCR; each CDR3 protein has one entry. Found here are hundreds of thousands of distinct CDR3 sequences, 9% to 15% of them singletons; the top ten hold under 2%. V lost 5 bases, J lost 0 bases, and 7 bases stayed unmatched. This CDR3 spans 17 amino acids. Germline values: CDR1 DFQATT, CDR2 SNEGSKA (reference sequence). At least ten counts were recorded for this clonotype. Its cognate antigen is unknown. This sample was also put to use in a study of yellow fever vaccine responses in identical twins.

The receptor was derived from a woman between 18 and 29 years old in good health. The V gene is TRBV20-1, the J gene TRBJ2-1, with 13 bases aligning to TRBD2. Sequencing used PBMCs. The CDR3 DNA sequence: TGCAGTGCTCGGAGACTAGCGGGAGGAGGCTCCTACAATGAGCAGTTCTTC. It codes for CSARRLAGGGSYNEQFF.